This is a list of T cell receptor beta chains from one sample in a study of T cell changes during pregnancy in multiple sclerosis. Sequenced by immunoSEQ multiplex PCR; TCRdb stores in-frame clones only, minus some. The repertoire includes around 57,000 clones, approximately 91% of them detected once, and 1% to 1.5% sits in the top ten. The source material was peripheral blood, sampled in the second trimester of pregnancy. These receptors were collected from a female donor with multiple sclerosis, enrolled in a pregnancy study. Both conserved end residues are part of each CDR3. D genes are given only for firm matches. Rows give clone size only sometimes, using once, few, many, or a class for an expanded clone.

v_call	d_call	j_call	clone_size	cdr3_aa	cdr3_nt
TRBV11-2	NA	TRBJ2-7	NA	CASSLDPAGLSEQYF	TGTGCCAGCAGCTTAGATCCGGCGGGGTTGAGCGAGCAGTACTTC
TRBV7-2	TRBD2	TRBJ2-7	NA	CASSTRVLAGVEQYF	TGTGCCAGCAGCACTCGGGTGCTAGCGGGGGTTGAGCAGTACTTC
TRBV7-3	NA	TRBJ1-6	few	CASSLLGQMNSPLHF	TGTGCCAGCAGCTTACTCGGACAGATGAATTCACCCCTCCACTTT
TRBV5-4	TRBD1	TRBJ1-2	NA	CASSIGQGVANYGYTF	TGTGCCAGCAGCATAGGACAGGGGGTTGCTAACTATGGCTACACCTTC
TRBV7-3	NA	TRBJ2-6	NA	CASSAQQGSGANVLTF	TGTGCCAGCAGCGCCCAACAGGGATCTGGGGCCAACGTCCTGACTTTC
TRBV19	NA	TRBJ2-7	NA	CASTGSPGSSYEQYF	TGTGCCAGTACCGGTTCCCCGGGATCCTCCTACGAGCAGTACTTC
TRBV6-1	TRBD2	TRBJ2-2	NA	CASSGLAGGNTGELFF	TGTGCCAGCAGTGGACTAGCGGGGGGGAACACCGGGGAGCTGTTTTTT
TRBV6-1	TRBD1	TRBJ1-4	NA	CASSENLGQGGEKLFF	TGTGCCAGCAGTGAAAACTTGGGACAGGGTGGCGAAAAACTGTTTTTT
TRBV30	TRBD1	TRBJ2-5	NA	CAWSAGQGFGTQYF	TGTGCCTGGAGTGCGGGACAGGGCTTCGGGACCCAGTACTTC
TRBV5-4	NA	TRBJ1-1	NA	CASSRAIRNTEAFF	TGTGCCAGCAGCCGAGCCATTCGGAACACTGAAGCTTTCTTT
TRBV5-1	NA	TRBJ2-7	NA	CASSLADTPYEQYF	TGCGCCAGCAGCTTGGCCGACACTCCCTACGAGCAGTACTTC